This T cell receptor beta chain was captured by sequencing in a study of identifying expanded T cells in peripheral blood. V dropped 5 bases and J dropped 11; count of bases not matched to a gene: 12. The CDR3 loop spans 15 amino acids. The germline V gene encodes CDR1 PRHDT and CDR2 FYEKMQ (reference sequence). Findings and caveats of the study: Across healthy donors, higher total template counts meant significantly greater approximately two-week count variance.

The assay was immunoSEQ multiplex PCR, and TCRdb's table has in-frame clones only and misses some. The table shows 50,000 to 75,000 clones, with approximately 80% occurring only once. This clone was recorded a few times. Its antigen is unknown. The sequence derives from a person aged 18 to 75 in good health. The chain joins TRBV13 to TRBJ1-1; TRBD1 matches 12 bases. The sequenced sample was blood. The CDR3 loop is CASSERGQGAPRAFF. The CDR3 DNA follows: TGTGCCAGCAGCGAACGGGGACAGGGGGCTCCGCGGGCTTTCTTT.